The clone carrying this TCR beta chain appeared a single time. Germline CDR1 and CDR2: SEHNR and FQNEAQ (reference sequence). The CDR3 runs to 16 residues. V lost 1 base and J lost 5; bases outside the gene matches: 4. This entry comes from a study of identical twins. TCRdb re-called the 5' RACE reads through MiXCR, storing one row per CDR3 protein. The data contain 650,000 to 800,000 distinct CDR3 sequences, 8.6% of them singletons. The sample also formed part of further work on yellow fever vaccine responses in identical twins.

The chain combines TRBV7-9 with TRBJ2-7; 14 nucleotides align to TRBD2. This receptor was identified in a woman aged 18-29 years in good health. The sequencing sample was made of PBMCs. This CDR3 reads CASSLGGGLAGDEQYF. CDR3 nucleotide sequence: TGTGCCAGCAGCTTAGGAGGGGGACTAGCGGGGGACGAGCAGTACTTC. Based on the CDR3 plus reference TRBV7-9 and TRBJ2-7, the full variable domain is DTGVSQNPRHKITKRGQNVTFRCDPISEHNRLYWYRQTLGQGPEFLTYFQNEAQLEKSRLLSDRFSAERPKGSFSTLEIQRTEQGDSAMYLCASSLGGGLAGDEQYFGPGTRLTVT.